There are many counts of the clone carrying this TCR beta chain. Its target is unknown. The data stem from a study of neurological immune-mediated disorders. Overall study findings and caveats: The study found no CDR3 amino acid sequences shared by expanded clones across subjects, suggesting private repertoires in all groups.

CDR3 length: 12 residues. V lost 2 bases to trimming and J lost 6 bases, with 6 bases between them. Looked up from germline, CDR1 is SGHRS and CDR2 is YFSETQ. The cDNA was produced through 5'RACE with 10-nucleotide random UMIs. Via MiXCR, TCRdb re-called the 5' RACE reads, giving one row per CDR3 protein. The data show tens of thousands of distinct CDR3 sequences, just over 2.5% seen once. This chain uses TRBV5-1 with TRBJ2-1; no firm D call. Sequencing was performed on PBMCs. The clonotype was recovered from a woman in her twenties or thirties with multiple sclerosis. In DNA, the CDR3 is TGCGCCAGCAGCTTTCCAGCCAATGAGCAGTTCTTC. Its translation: CASSFPANEQFF.